Each of the 32 T cell receptor beta chains below was sequenced from the same sample in a study of blood T cells in healthy people across ages. A second PCR, run for roughly 7 to 12 cycles, used a sample-barcoded 5' primer plus a J-beta primer mix. A single record per CDR3 protein comes from TCRdb applying MiXCR to the 5' RACE reads. The table records some 730,000 distinct CDR3 sequences, roughly 20% of them present only once. Specimen: blood. The receptors come from a man aged 65 to 85 in good health.

The chain joins TRBV6-1 to TRBJ1-6; D ambiguous. This CDR3 contains 13 residues. From germline, CDR1 is MNHNS and CDR2 SASEGT. The V end lost 5 bases, the J end lost 8 bases, and 10 bases lay between the germline ends. Here the CDR3 DNA reads TGTGCCAGCAGTCTCAATCCGTATTCACCCCTCCACTTT. Amino acids: CASSLNPYSPLHF.

Many counts were recorded for this clonotype. This sequence joins TRBV5-6 and TRBJ1-3; no reliable D call. V lost 0 bases to trimming and J lost 2 bases, with 3 bases between them. This CDR3 has 13 amino acids. Germline CDR1 reads SGHDT; CDR2 reads YYEEEE. The chain's CDR3 is CASSLATGNTIYF. The CDR3, as DNA: TGTGCCAGCAGCTTGGCCACTGGAAACACCATATATTTT. Variable domain in full (rest from reference TRBV5-6 and TRBJ1-3): DAGVTQSPTHLIKTRGQQVTLRCSPKSGHDTVSWYQQALGQGPQFIFQYYEEEERQRGNFPDRFSGHQFPNYSSELNVNALLLGDSALYLCASSLATGNTIYFGEGSWLTVV.

J is TRBJ2-5 and V is TRBV5-1; 8 positions agree with TRBD1. Germline CDR1 reads SGHRS; CDR2 reads YFSETQ. The junction had 7 bases not matched to a gene; V was cut back by 4 bases and J by 5 bases. The CDR3 sequence is 14 residues long. The CDR3 spells CASSGGQGGETQYF. CDR3 coding DNA: TGCGCCAGCAGCGGCGGACAGGGCGGTGAGACCCAGTACTTC.

This clonotype has just a few counts. The chain combines TRBV29-1 with TRBJ2-3; 12 positions match TRBD2. Germline-derived CDR1 and CDR2 are SQVTM and ANQGSEA. The trim removed 7 bases at V and 6 bases at J, leaving 5 bases unmatched. This CDR3 has 13 residues. The CDR3 region has the DNA TGCAGCGCTAGCGGGGGGGCGGTGGATACGCAGTATTTT. Its translation is CSASGGAVDTQYF.

This clonotype was seen a handful of times. This chain uses TRBV5-1 with TRBJ1-6; no firm D call. Germline CDR1 and CDR2: SGHRS and YFSETQ. The CDR3 has 15 residues. Trimming left V 0 bases short and J 10 bases short, with 14 bases between. CDR3 loop: CASSLAALPGSPLHF. DNA of the CDR3: TGCGCCAGCAGCTTGGCCGCTCTCCCAGGATCACCCCTCCACTTT.

The V and J genes are TRBV5-6 and TRBJ1-4; D may be TRBD1 (5 bases). The CDR3 contains 14 residues. CDR1 is SGHDT, CDR2 YYEEEE, per germline. V shed 2 bases and J shed 7 bases, with 12 bases lying between them. The CDR3 coding sequence is TGTGCCAGCAGCTTTGAGGGGATGGGTGAAAAACTGTTTTTT. Amino acids: CASSFEGMGEKLFF.

The gene calls are TRBV3-1 and TRBJ2-4, with D hard to call. Germline V gene sequence: CDR1 LGHDT, CDR2 YNNKEL (reference sequence). This CDR3 region has 15 residues. Deletions cut 1 base from V and 2 bases from J, with 9 bases between. The CDR3 is CASSQALTPKNIQYF. CDR3 DNA: TGTGCCAGCAGCCAAGCGCTAACGCCCAAAAACATTCAGTACTTC. Supplemented by reference TRBV3-1 and TRBJ2-4, the full variable domain reads DTAVSQTPKYLVTQMGNDKSIKCEQNLGHDTMYWYKQDSKKFLKIMFSYNNKELIINETVPNRFSPKSPDKAHLNLHINSLELGDSAVYFCASSQALTPKNIQYFGAGTRLSVL.

This clonotype showed up just a few times. The junction does not match germline at one end; this may be a read error. The rearrangement links TRBV6-4 to TRBJ2-1; 9 bases are shared with TRBD2. The CDR3 runs 16 residues. Germline-derived CDR1 and CDR2 are MRHNA and SNTAGT. CDR3 in amino acids: CAGSEGTSSGAPKQFF. In DNA form, the CDR3 reads TGTGCCGGCAGTGAGGGGACCTCTAGCGGGGCGCCTAAGCAGTTCTTC.

This clonotype has just a few counts. The V and J genes are TRBV6-5 and TRBJ2-1; D is unresolved. The CDR3 has 15 amino acids. CDR1 is MNHEY, CDR2 SVGAGI, per germline. Trimming took 3 bases from V and 5 from J, leaving 14 bases between them. In nucleotides, the CDR3 is TGTGCCAGCAGTTATAGGTTCTCGGGTCACAATGAGCAGTTCTTC. Its protein is CASSYRFSGHNEQFF.

J is TRBJ2-5 and V is TRBV15; TRBD2 is a possible D gene (5 bases). Germline-derived CDR1 and CDR2 are LNHNV and YYDKDF (reference sequence). The V gene lost 1 base and the J gene lost 4 bases, with 13 bases spanning the gap. This CDR3 has 15 amino acids. DNA for the CDR3: TGTGCCACCAGCAGAGGCGCGACTGCGGGAGAGACCCAGTACTTC. This encodes CATSRGATAGETQYF.

This clonotype has a single count. The chain combines TRBV6-5 with TRBJ1-4, with D possibly TRBD1 on 5 matching bases. CDR1 MNHEY and CDR2 SVGAGI come from the germline V gene. Trimming cost V 6 bases and J 4 bases, with 12 bases left between them. The CDR3 has 14 amino acids. The chain's CDR3 is CASSPGLINEKLFF. The CDR3 DNA follows: TGTGCCAGCAGCCCGGGACTGATTAATGAAAAACTGTTTTTT.

The chain couples TRBV6-8 to TRBJ2-7, with TRBD2 as a possible D gene (5 bases). Judging by the DNA end, TRBJ2-1 fits better; the J call may be wrong. The CDR3 extends over 10 amino acids. The V gene's germline CDR1 is MNHGY and CDR2 SAAAGT. In nucleotides, the CDR3 is TGTGCCAGGCTCCGAGGGGAGCAGTTCTTC. Its translation: CARLRGEQFF.

The CDR3: CAISESNRRGQPQHF. The CDR3 coding sequence is TGTGCCATCAGTGAGTCGAACCGCCGGGGTCAGCCCCAGCATTTT. The chain joins TRBV10-3 to TRBJ1-5; no firm D call. V lost 0 bases to trimming and J lost 6 bases, with 12 bases between them. The germline V gene has CDR1 ENHRY and CDR2 SYGVKD. CDR3 length: 15 amino acids.

This chain uses TRBV10-3 with TRBJ2-5; D not certain. Germline V gene lookup returns CDR1 ENHRY and CDR2 SYGVKD. This CDR3 comprises 14 residues. Trimming took off 6 bases at V and 2 bases at J, with 13 bases between the two ends. The CDR3 coding sequence is TGTGCCATCAGGGCGTCACAGTCACAAGAGACCCAGTACTTC. Translated, it gives CAIRASQSQETQYF.

This clonotype was seen a few times. The chain recombines TRBV28 with TRBJ2-4, with unresolved D. V was clipped by 3 bases and J by 0 bases, with 18 bases between them. The CDR3 is 18 residues long. The germline CDR1 and CDR2 sequences are MDHEN and SYDVKM. The CDR3 bases are TGTGCCAGCAGTTTTTCGAATTCTTTATCCCTAGCCAAAAACATTCAGTACTTC. It specifies CASSFSNSLSLAKNIQYF.

This chain links TRBV5-4 with TRBJ2-5; the match to TRBD1 covers 7 bases. This CDR3 has 14 amino acids. J lost 4 bases, V lost 5 bases, and 8 bases had no gene match. Per germline, CDR1 SGHNT and CDR2 YYREEE (reference sequence). DNA for the CDR3: TGTGCCAGCAGGCGAACAGGGGTTAGAGAGACCCAGTACTTC. Translated: CASRRTGVRETQYF.

The table lists this clonotype with a few counts. This CDR3 reads CASSPVSEGDTQYF. The CDR3 nucleotides are TGCGCCAGCAGCCCCGTGTCAGAGGGAGATACGCAGTATTTT. The chain couples TRBV5-1 to TRBJ2-3; maybe TRBD2 (5 bases). The CDR3 is made up of 14 amino acids. V lost 4 bases to trimming and J lost 5 bases, with 14 bases between them. The germline V gene encodes CDR1 SGHRS and CDR2 YFSETQ.

This chain links TRBV7-2 with TRBJ1-5, with 9 bases matching TRBD1. The germline gives CDR1 SGHTA, CDR2 FQGNSA. J was trimmed by 3 bases and V by 5 bases; bases with no gene match: 8. The CDR3 has 16 residues. DNA for the CDR3: TGTGCCAGCAGCCTCGGGACAGGGTCATACAATCAGCCCCAGCATTTT. Protein: CASSLGTGSYNQPQHF.

Comment on this clonotype: Given a much more abundant clone one base away, this may be a read error. V gene TRBV3-1 combines with J gene TRBJ2-5; D possibly matches TRBD1 or TRBD2 (6 bases each). The J call may not be correct, given that the DNA end is closer to TRBJ2-1. The CDR3 is made up of 11 amino acids. CDR1 LGHDT and CDR2 YNNKEL come from the germline V gene (reference sequence). The DNA for the CDR3 is TGTGCCTGCAGCTGGGGGCGGGGACAGTTCTTC. The encoded protein is CACSWGRGQFF.

The gene calls are TRBV30 and TRBJ2-5, with D unresolved. Trimming stripped 0 bases from V and 6 bases from J, with 8 bases between. The CDR3 is 12 amino acids. CDR1 and CDR2 from the germline V gene are GTSNPN and SVGIG (reference sequence). The CDR3 spells CAWSVSPQTQYF. The CDR3 DNA sequence: TGTGCCTGGAGTGTAAGTCCACAGACCCAGTACTTC.

The J gene is TRBJ1-1, the V gene TRBV5-1; D unclear. The length of the CDR3 is 14 residues. From germline, CDR1 is SGHRS and CDR2 YFSETQ. V dropped 0 bases and J dropped 3 bases, with 9 bases sitting between them. CDR3 bases: TGCGCCAGCAGCTTGGCCGGCTCGCACACTGAAGCTTTCTTT. Its protein product is CASSLAGSHTEAFF.

This clonotype has only a few counts. The V and J genes are TRBV24-1 and TRBJ2-7; perhaps TRBD1 as D (6 bases). The V gene lost 3 bases and the J gene lost 0 bases, with 11 bases spanning the gap. This CDR3 spans 15 amino acids. CDR1 and CDR2 (germline): KGHDR, SFDVKD. As DNA, the CDR3 is TGTGCCACCAGTGATACGACAGGCCCCTCCTACGAGCAGTACTTC. It is translated as CATSDTTGPSYEQYF.

This clonotype was observed a few times. The chain employs TRBV5-6 and TRBJ2-7, with 10 positions matching TRBD2. The CDR3 is 15 residues long. Unmatched junction bases numbered 1, after V lost 1 base and J lost 0 bases. CDR1 and CDR2 (germline): SGHDT, YYEEEE. The CDR3 spells CASSLTSGNSYEQYV. DNA for the CDR3: TGTGCCAGCAGCTTGACTAGCGGGAACTCCTACGAGCAGTACGTC.

The rearrangement links TRBV6-1 to TRBJ2-1; 8 bases align to TRBD1. The CDR3 length is 13 residues. The V gene's germline CDR1 is MNHNS and CDR2 SASEGT. Unmatched junction bases numbered 3, after V lost 6 bases and J lost 5 bases. Here the CDR3 DNA reads TGTGCCAGCAGGGGACAGGTGCACAATGAGCAGTTCTTC. Encoded protein: CASRGQVHNEQFF.

There are many counts of this clonotype. V is TRBV18 and J is TRBJ2-5; D not certain. The CDR3 runs 13 residues. The V gene lost 4 bases and the J gene lost 4 bases, with 10 bases spanning the gap. Germline-derived CDR1 and CDR2 are KGHSH and LQKENI. The CDR3 spells CASSRARLETQYF. In DNA, the CDR3 is TGTGCCAGCTCACGGGCCAGATTAGAGACCCAGTACTTC.

This clonotype came up a few times. For the CDR3, the DNA is TGCAGCGCTACTAGCGAGGGACAAGAGACCCAGTACTTC. Translating gives CSATSEGQETQYF. This chain links TRBV29-1 with TRBJ2-5; 7 nucleotides line up with TRBD2. This CDR3 is 13 amino acids long. The J segment lost 2 bases and the V segment lost 7 bases, leaving 7 bases of the junction unmatched. Germline V gives CDR1 SQVTM, CDR2 ANQGSEA.

This clonotype was counted between two and nine times. The chain couples TRBV5-1 to TRBJ2-3; TRBD2 agrees at 10 bases. The CDR3 is made up of 16 amino acids. Germline values: CDR1 SGHRS, CDR2 YFSETQ. V was clipped by 6 bases and J by 2 bases; unmatched bases: 9. The CDR3 DNA follows: TGCGCCAGCACCCCAGCTAGCGGGGGTTTCACAGATACGCAGTATTTT. This translates into CASTPASGGFTDTQYF. Full variable domain (missing parts from reference TRBV5-1 and TRBJ2-3): KAGVTQTPRYLIKTRGQQVTLSCSPISGHRSVSWYQQTPGQGLQFLFEYFSETQRNKGNFPGRFSGRQFSNSRSEMNVSTLELGDSALYLCASTPASGGFTDTQYFGPGTRLTVL.

V is TRBV12-3 or TRBV12-4 and J is TRBJ2-5, with 13 bases fitting TRBD2. The DNA end favors TRBJ2-1, so the J call may be wrong. This CDR3 is 15 amino acids long. The CDR3 nucleotides are TGTGCCAGCAGTTGGACTAGCGGGAGTGGGAATGAGCAGTTCTTC. Translated, it gives CASSWTSGSGNEQFF.

The gene calls are TRBV15 and TRBJ2-5; TRBD2 matches 14 bases. The J call may be incorrect, as the DNA end agrees better with TRBJ2-1. Per germline, CDR1 LNHNV and CDR2 YYDKDF (reference sequence). This CDR3 has 18 amino acids. CDR3 sequence reads: CATSRDLTSGGVRNEQFF. As DNA, the CDR3 is TGTGCCACCAGCAGAGATTTGACTAGCGGGGGGGTGAGGAATGAGCAGTTCTTC.

This clonotype has just a few counts. V and J are TRBV3-1 and TRBJ2-3; D not resolved. The length of the CDR3 is 13 residues. Germline V gene sequence: CDR1 LGHDT, CDR2 YNNKEL (reference sequence). V lost 2 bases to trimming and J lost 2 bases, with 5 bases between them. This chain's CDR3 is CASSQFTTDTQYF. Written as DNA, the CDR3 is TGTGCCAGCAGCCAATTCACCACAGATACGCAGTATTTT.

This clonotype came up a few times. The genes are TRBV7-2 and TRBJ2-5; D call uncertain. The J call may be mistaken, given a closer DNA end match to TRBJ2-1. CDR1 and CDR2 (germline): SGHTA, FQGNSA. The CDR3 extends over 14 amino acids. The CDR3 loop reads CASSLQGPSNEQFF. The CDR3, as DNA: TGTGCCAGCAGCTTACAAGGACCGAGCAATGAGCAGTTCTTC.

The chain carries TRBV6-6 and TRBJ1-5; weak D call: TRBD1 (5 bases). V dropped 6 bases and J dropped 4 bases, with 19 bases sitting between them. This CDR3 is 16 amino acids long. The V gene's germline CDR1 is MNHNY and CDR2 SVGAGI (reference sequence). CDR3 amino acids: CASSPPRGQSNQPQHF. CDR3 nucleotide sequence: TGTGCCAGCAGCCCGCCCCGGGGCCAAAGTAATCAGCCCCAGCATTTT.